This TCR beta chain was captured in a study of T cells after yellow fever vaccination. Looked up from germline, CDR1 is ENHRY and CDR2 is SYGVKD. Trimming removed 1 base from V and 5 bases from J, with 9 bases in between. CDR3 size: 14 residues. This clonotype showed up just a few times. Its antigen remains unknown. Study-level results: Abundant bulk-derived clonotypes could contaminate FACS-sorted repertoires. Clonotypes appearing in both CD4 and CD8 compartments existed, and their share was small.

TCRdb itself ran the 5' RACE reads through MiXCR, one entry per CDR3 protein. The table has some 350,000 distinct CDR3 sequences, roughly 11% seen once. The origin of this receptor is a young man who received the YFV17D yellow fever vaccine. The material was PBMCs, obtained on the day of the first yellow fever vaccination. This rearrangement joins TRBV10-3 to TRBJ1-5; D is unresolved. The CDR3 reads CAISELAADQPQHF. CDR3 nucleotide sequence: TGTGCCATCAGTGAGTTGGCAGCCGATCAGCCCCAGCATTTT.